This T cell receptor (beta chain) was sequenced during a study of control samples from healthy donors and cancer patients. The repertoire was sequenced with immunoSEQ multiplex PCR; TCRdb's copy has only in-frame clones and lacks some. Of about 84,000 clones listed, roughly 84% were seen once; the top ten hold around 10%. The sample taken for sequencing was PBMCs. This clonotype originated in a man aged 55 to 69 with head and neck cancer.

Here the CDR3 reads CASSSQTSGSYEQYF. Written as DNA, the CDR3 is TGTGCCAGCAGTTCACAGACTAGCGGCTCCTACGAGCAGTACTTC. The chain couples TRBV6-5 to TRBJ2-7; 9 positions match TRBD2. Germline V gene lookup returns CDR1 MNHEY and CDR2 SVGAGI. CDR3 length equals 15 residues. V was pared by 4 bases and J by 0 bases, with 4 bases of the junction left unmatched.